This TCR beta chain comes out of a study of shared clonotypes between healthy human individuals. From germline, CDR1 is MNHEY and CDR2 SVGAGI. The trim removed 2 bases at V and 3 bases at J, leaving 6 bases unmatched. CDR3 length: 15 residues. Repertoires were generated with immunoSEQ multiplex PCR, while TCRdb's copy carries only in-frame clones and drops some. The sample yields about 1.1 million clones, around 78% seen once. The TCR was taken from a young man in good health. Some clones in this sample may be carry-over from other donors' samples. This chain links TRBV6-5 with TRBJ1-1; TRBD1 agrees at 7 bases. The sequenced sample consisted of memory CD4+ T cells from PBMCs. Subset reported: CD45RA-negative fraction. CDR3 region: CASSYRQGGYTEAFF. In DNA, the CDR3 is TGTGCCAGCAGTTACCGACAGGGAGGATACACTGAAGCTTTCTTT.